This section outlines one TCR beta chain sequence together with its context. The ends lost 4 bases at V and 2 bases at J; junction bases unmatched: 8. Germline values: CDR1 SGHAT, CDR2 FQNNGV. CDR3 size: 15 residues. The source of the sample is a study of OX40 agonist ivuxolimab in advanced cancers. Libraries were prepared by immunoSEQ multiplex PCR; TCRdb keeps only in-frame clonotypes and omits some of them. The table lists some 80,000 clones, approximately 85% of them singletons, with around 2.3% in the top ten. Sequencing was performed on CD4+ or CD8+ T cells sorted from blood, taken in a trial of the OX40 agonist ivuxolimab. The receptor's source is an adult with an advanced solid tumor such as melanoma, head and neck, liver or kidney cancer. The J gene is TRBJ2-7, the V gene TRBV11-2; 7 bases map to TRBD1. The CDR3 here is CASSSRTGLAYEQYF. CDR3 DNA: TGTGCCAGCAGCTCGCGGACAGGATTAGCCTACGAGCAGTACTTC. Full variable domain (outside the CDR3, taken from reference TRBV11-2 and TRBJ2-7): EAGVAQSPRYKIIEKRQSVAFWCNPISGHATLYWYQQILGQGPKLLIQFQNNGVVDDSQLPKDRFSAERLKGVDSTLKIQPAKLEDSAVYLCASSSRTGLAYEQYFGPGTRLTVT.